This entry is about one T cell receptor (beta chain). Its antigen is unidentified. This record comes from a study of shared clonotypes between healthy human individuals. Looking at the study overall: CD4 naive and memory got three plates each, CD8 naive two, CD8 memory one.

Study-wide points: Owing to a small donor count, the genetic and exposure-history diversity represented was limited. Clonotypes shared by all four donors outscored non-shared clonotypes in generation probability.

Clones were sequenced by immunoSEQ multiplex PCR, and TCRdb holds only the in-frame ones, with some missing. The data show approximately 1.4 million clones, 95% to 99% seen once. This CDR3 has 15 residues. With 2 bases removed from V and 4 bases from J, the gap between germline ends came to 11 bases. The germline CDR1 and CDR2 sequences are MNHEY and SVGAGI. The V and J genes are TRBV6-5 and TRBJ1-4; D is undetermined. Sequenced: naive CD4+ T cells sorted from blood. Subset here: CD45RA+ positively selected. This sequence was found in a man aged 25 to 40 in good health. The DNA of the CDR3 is TGTGCCAGCAGTTACCGACCTGCGGTTAATGAAAAACTGTTTTTT. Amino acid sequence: CASSYRPAVNEKLFF.